This TCR beta chain stems from a study of vaccination and CD4 T cells after COVID-19. Oncomine TCR Beta short-read sequencing was applied to DNA from cultured CD4+ T cells. TCRdb fed the PCR reads into MiXCR, producing one record per CDR3 protein. This sample has roughly 10,000 distinct CDR3 sequences, with about 31% found just once. CDR3 length: 14 residues. Germline CDR1 is MNHNS and CDR2 is SASEGT. V lost 6 bases and J 4 bases, leaving 15 bases between the germline ends. Treatment given: approximately nine-day PBMC culture with coronavirus spike peptide pools or control peptides (ViraFEST assay). A word on this clonotype: Its antigen is unidentified.

This receptor was taken from a human donor who had recovered from COVID-19. The chain couples TRBV6-1 to TRBJ1-2; weak D call: TRBD1 (5 bases). Material: CD4+ T cells from blood, cultured in vitro, obtained after SARS-CoV-2 vaccination. The chain's CDR3 is CASRPQGKGYGYTF. In DNA form, the CDR3 reads TGTGCCAGCAGACCTCAGGGTAAGGGCTATGGCTACACCTTC.